The rows below give T cell receptor beta chains drawn from one sample of a study of blood T cell repertoires in COVID-19. TCRdb's table, derived via immunoSEQ multiplex PCR, lists solely in-frame clones and lacks some. The sample comprises around 140,000 clones, 87% of which are singletons, and about 11% rests with the top ten. The sequenced sample consisted of PBMCs or T cells enriched from blood (not recorded which). The receptors here all came from a man in his sixties who had recovered from COVID-19. The CDR3 runs from the conserved cysteine through the conserved F or W. Fields, in order: V gene, J gene, D gene, clone size, CDR3 DNA, CDR3 protein. D genes are given only for firm matches. Clone size is shown for a subset of rows, as once, few, many or a class of expanded clone.

V gene: TRBV6-6; J gene: TRBJ2-2; D gene: NA; clone size: NA; CDR3 DNA: TGTGCCAGCAGTACAAGACAGGGAGGCACCGGGGAGCTGTTTTTT; CDR3 protein: CASSTRQGGTGELFF
V gene: TRBV5-1; J gene: TRBJ1-1; D gene: NA; clone size: few; CDR3 DNA: TGCGCCAGCAGCCCGGACAGTGCGAACACTGAAGCTTTCTTT; CDR3 protein: CASSPDSANTEAFF
V gene: TRBV28; J gene: TRBJ1-3; D gene: NA; clone size: NA; CDR3 DNA: TGTGCCAGCAGTACCCCAGGGGACACCATATATTTT; CDR3 protein: CASSTPGDTIYF
V gene: TRBV11-3; J gene: TRBJ2-5; D gene: NA; clone size: NA; CDR3 DNA: TGTGCCAGCAGCTTAGATGGCGGGGACCAAGAGACCCAGTACTTC; CDR3 protein: CASSLDGGDQETQYF
V gene: TRBV5-1; J gene: TRBJ1-2; D gene: NA; clone size: NA; CDR3 DNA: TGCGCCAGCACCCGAGAGGGGGTAGGTGGCTACACCTTC; CDR3 protein: CASTREGVGGYTF
V gene: TRBV2; J gene: TRBJ1-6; D gene: NA; clone size: few; CDR3 DNA: TGTGCCAGCAGTTACACGTCCTATAATTCACCCCTCCACTTT; CDR3 protein: CASSYTSYNSPLHF
V gene: TRBV5-4; J gene: TRBJ2-2; D gene: TRBD2; clone size: few; CDR3 DNA: TGTGCCAGCAGCTTGACTAGCGGGAGACTTAACACCGGGGAGCTGTTTTTT; CDR3 protein: CASSLTSGRLNTGELFF
V gene: TRBV11-2; J gene: TRBJ1-1; D gene: TRBD1; clone size: NA; CDR3 DNA: TGTGCCAGCAGCGGCACAGGGGAGGCGAACACTGAAGCTTTCTTT; CDR3 protein: CASSGTGEANTEAFF
V gene: TRBV7-9; J gene: TRBJ1-1; D gene: NA; clone size: NA; CDR3 DNA: TGTGCCAGCAGCTTAAGTCTGGGGGCATTTTCTGAAGCTTTCTTT; CDR3 protein: CASSLSLGAFSEAFF
V gene: TRBV6-2/TRBV6-3; J gene: TRBJ2-7; D gene: NA; clone size: NA; CDR3 DNA: TGTGCCAGCAGTTACGCGGGTCCCTACGAGCAGTACTTC; CDR3 protein: CASSYAGPYEQYF
V gene: TRBV28; J gene: TRBJ1-4; D gene: TRBD1; clone size: NA; CDR3 DNA: TGTGCCAGCATCGACACCAGGGGGAGGTTAGCAACTAATGAAAAACTGTTTTTT; CDR3 protein: CASIDTRGRLATNEKLFF
V gene: TRBV5-1; J gene: TRBJ2-3; D gene: TRBD2; clone size: NA; CDR3 DNA: TGCGCCAGCAGCTTGGGTATAGCGGGGGGGCGTTACCGTAGCACAGATACGCAGTATTTT; CDR3 protein: CASSLGIAGGRYRSTDTQYF
V gene: TRBV2; J gene: TRBJ1-2; D gene: NA; clone size: NA; CDR3 DNA: TGTGCCAGCAGTGAAAGGACACCCGTGGATGGCTACACCTTC; CDR3 protein: CASSERTPVDGYTF
V gene: TRBV7-2; J gene: TRBJ2-4; D gene: NA; clone size: NA; CDR3 DNA: TGTGCCAGCAGCTTAGCTCCACAGGAGGGCCCAGCGGAGGTAGCCAAAAACATTCAGTACTTC; CDR3 protein: CASSLAPQEGPAEVAKNIQYF
V gene: TRBV5-5; J gene: TRBJ2-3; D gene: NA; clone size: NA; CDR3 DNA: TGTGCCAGCAGCTCAACACTAGCAGATGATACGCAGTATTTT; CDR3 protein: CASSSTLADDTQYF
V gene: TRBV28; J gene: TRBJ1-1; D gene: TRBD1; clone size: NA; CDR3 DNA: TGTGCCAGCAGTCCACCCGGGACAGCTGAAGCTTTCTTT; CDR3 protein: CASSPPGTAEAFF
V gene: TRBV30; J gene: TRBJ1-5; D gene: NA; clone size: NA; CDR3 DNA: TGTGCCTGGAGTCTAGCTAGCAATCAGCCCCAGCATTTT; CDR3 protein: CAWSLASNQPQHF
V gene: TRBV5-1; J gene: TRBJ2-5; D gene: TRBD2; clone size: NA; CDR3 DNA: TGCGCCAGCAGCCGGACTAGCGGGGGGGGAAGCCAAGAGACCCAGTACTTC; CDR3 protein: CASSRTSGGGSQETQYF
V gene: TRBV23-1; J gene: TRBJ2-3; D gene: TRBD2; clone size: NA; CDR3 DNA: TGCGCCAGCAGTCATCCTCCCCGACTAGCGGAAATCACAGATACGCAGTATTTT; CDR3 protein: CASSHPPRLAEITDTQYF
V gene: TRBV18; J gene: TRBJ2-7; D gene: TRBD1; clone size: NA; CDR3 DNA: TGTGCCAGCTCACCCCGCGACAGGGGCCTCTCCTACGAGCAGTACTTC; CDR3 protein: CASSPRDRGLSYEQYF